Listed below are T cell receptor beta chains from one sample, sequenced in a study of shared clonotypes between healthy human individuals. Sequenced by immunoSEQ multiplex PCR; TCRdb stores in-frame clones only, minus some. The sample holds hundreds of thousands of clones, approximately 96% seen once. Input material: naive CD8+ T cells sorted from blood. These receptors originate from a woman younger than 45 in good health. Both conserved end residues are part of each CDR3. Fields, in order: CDR3 DNA, CDR3 protein, D gene, V gene, clone size, J gene. A D gene is named only where the DNA matches it firmly. Rows may omit the clone size; those that give it use once, few, many or a size class.

TGTGCCAGCAGCTTAGTATTACTTGAGCAGTTCTTC CASSLVLLEQFF - TRBV7-4 - TRBJ2-1
TGCGCCAGCACCCCCAGCGGATTATCCTACAATGAGCAGTTCTTC CASTPSGLSYNEQFF - TRBV5-1 - TRBJ2-1
TGTGCCAGCAGCTCGGACTTGGCCTACGAGCAGTACTTC CASSSDLAYEQYF - TRBV5-3 once TRBJ2-7
TGTGCCAGCAGCCACCTCGTAACGGGCGAGATATTTTCTGGGGCCAACGTCCTGACTTTC CASSHLVTGEIFSGANVLTF - TRBV28 - TRBJ2-6
TGTGCCATCAGTGAGCCCCCGAGAGCGGGAGGGAAAAATGAGCAGTTCTTC CAISEPPRAGGKNEQFF TRBD2 TRBV10-3 once TRBJ2-1
TGCGCCAGCAGCTTAGCGGGTCAGTACGAGCAGTACTTC CASSLAGQYEQYF - TRBV5-1 - TRBJ2-7
TGTGCCAGCAGCACACAAGAGACCCAGTACTTC CASSTQETQYF - TRBV28 - TRBJ2-5
TGTGCCAGCAGACCTTCTCAACTAGCGGGGGACCTCTACAATGAGCAGTTCTTC CASRPSQLAGDLYNEQFF TRBD2 TRBV7-9 - TRBJ2-1
TGCGCCACTTCTCCGGCGGGAGGTAATGAGCAGTTCTTC CATSPAGGNEQFF TRBD2 TRBV5-1 - TRBJ2-1
TGTGCCAGCAGTGAATCGGAGAACCAAGGAAGGTCCTATAATTCACCCCTCCACTTT CASSESENQGRSYNSPLHF - TRBV2 - TRBJ1-6
TGTGCCAGCCGGACAGGGTTTTCCTACGAGCAGTACTTC CASRTGFSYEQYF TRBD1 TRBV2 - TRBJ2-7
TGCGCCAGCAGCCAAGATTGGCCACCTTACAATGAGCAGTTCTTC CASSQDWPPYNEQFF - TRBV4-1 - TRBJ2-1
TGTGCCAGCAGCCTGGGACAGGACCTAGGCGAGCAGTACTTC CASSLGQDLGEQYF TRBD1 TRBV7-9 few TRBJ2-7
TGCGCCAGCAGCCCTGGGGGGCCGGGGTCCTACGAGCAGTACTTC CASSPGGPGSYEQYF - TRBV5-1 - TRBJ2-7